The 26 T cell receptor beta chains in this list originate from one sample, sequenced in a study of naive and memory T cell subsets. An equimolar mix of two oligonucleotides served as the beta constant-region primer for TRBC1 and TRBC2. Each CDR3 protein gets one entry after TCRdb re-called the UMI-ligation and nested PCR reads with MiXCR. The sample consists of 70,000 to 95,000 distinct CDR3 sequences, roughly 7.3% of them appearing once. Sequenced: central memory CD4+ T cells from blood. Receptors originate from a human donor in good health.

This clonotype was seen more than once but under ten times. This chain links TRBV29-1 with TRBJ1-2; the D gene is possibly TRBD1 (5 bases). This CDR3 has 15 amino acids. Trimming pared 8 bases from V and 2 bases from J, leaving 21 bases between. In germline, CDR1 is SQVTM, CDR2 ANQGSEA. The CDR3 loop reads CSPPKGQGKNYGYTF. CDR3 bases: TGCAGCCCCCCGAAGGGGCAGGGAAAGAACTATGGCTACACCTTC.

The J gene is TRBJ2-3, the V gene TRBV12-3 or TRBV12-4; perhaps D is TRBD1 or TRBD2 (6 bases each). Trimming shortened V by 3 bases and J by 2 bases, and 27 bases separated the two germline ends. CDR3 length: 20 amino acids. In DNA form, the CDR3 reads TGTGCCAGCAGTTTTTCTCGACAGGTCGACGGGGGTTTTAACACAGATACGCAGTATTTT. Protein sequence: CASSFSRQVDGGFNTDTQYF.

This chain uses TRBV7-6 with TRBJ2-7, with 10 bases matching TRBD2. Germline CDR1 SGHVS, CDR2 FNYEAQ. CDR3 length: 17 residues. V gave up 5 bases and J gave up 7 bases; unmatched junction bases: 17. The DNA of the CDR3 is TGTGCCAGCAGCCTATTACCCCCGGCTAGCGGGAGTCGTGAGCAGTACTTC. Protein: CASSLLPPASGSREQYF. Combining the CDR3 with reference TRBV7-6 and TRBJ2-7 gives the whole variable domain GAGVSQSPRYKVTKRGQDVALRCDPISGHVSLYWYRQALGQGPEFLTYFNYEAQQDKSGLPNDRFSAERPEGSISTLTIQRTEQRDSAMYRCASSLLPPASGSREQYFGPGTRLTVT.

The chain couples TRBV20-1 to TRBJ2-2, with D hard to call. CDR3 length: 12 residues. The germline CDR1 and CDR2 sequences are DFQATT and SNEGSKA (reference sequence). The V gene lost 1 base and the J gene lost 4 bases, with 4 bases spanning the gap. The CDR3, as DNA: TGCAGTGCTAGAGGGGGCACCGGGGAGCTGTTTTTT. Its translation: CSARGGTGELFF.

This clonotype was counted at least ten times. The chain joins TRBV29-1 to TRBJ2-5; 12 bases line up with TRBD2. The germline CDR1 and CDR2 sequences are SQVTM and ANQGSEA. This CDR3 contains 14 residues. J gave up 5 bases and V 8 bases, and 9 bases lay outside the gene matches. The CDR3 DNA reads as TGCAGCCTAGACCTAGCGGGAGGGGCCGAGACCCAGTACTTC. This sequence encodes CSLDLAGGAETQYF.

At least ten counts were recorded for this clonotype. The rearrangement links TRBV11-3 to TRBJ2-1; unclear D gene. The CDR3 length is 11 residues. Per the germline V gene, CDR1 is SGHNT and CDR2 is YENEEA. The V gene lost 6 bases and the J gene lost 8 bases, with 8 bases spanning the gap. CDR3: CASSPSHEQFF. Written as DNA, the CDR3 is TGTGCCAGCAGTCCCAGTCATGAGCAGTTCTTC. Supplemented by reference TRBV11-3 and TRBJ2-1, the full variable domain reads EAGVVQSPRYKIIEKKQPVAFWCNPISGHNTLYWYLQNLGQGPELLIRYENEEAVDDSQLPKDRFSAERLKGVDSTLKIQPAELGDSAVYLCASSPSHEQFFGPGTRLTVL.

This clonotype has at least ten counts. The rearrangement links TRBV6-2 or TRBV6-3 to TRBJ1-5; D remains ambiguous. The CDR3 has 15 amino acids. V was shortened by 0 bases and J by 11 bases, with 17 bases between the two germline ends. The germline CDR1 and CDR2 sequences are MNHEY and SVGEGT. The CDR3, as DNA: TGTGCCAGCAGTTACTCCCGCGGACCGCGACTGGCCCAGCATTTT. Residues: CASSYSRGPRLAQHF.

This chain connects TRBV28 to TRBJ2-7; 12 nucleotides agree with TRBD2. There are 13 residues in the CDR3. After removal of 7 bases from V and 6 bases from J, the junction contained 4 bases not matched to a gene. Germline V gene lookup returns CDR1 MDHEN and CDR2 SYDVKM. The CDR3 sequence: CASTPSGRGEQYF. CDR3 coding DNA: TGTGCCAGCACCCCTAGCGGGAGGGGCGAGCAGTACTTC.

This clonotype occurred many times. The chain carries TRBV12-3 or TRBV12-4 and TRBJ1-5, with a tentative D call TRBD1 (6 bases). Deletions cut 6 bases from V and 4 bases from J, with 10 bases between. The CDR3 extends over 13 amino acids. Here the CDR3 DNA reads TGTGCCAGCAGCACGGACAGAAATCAGCCCCAGCATTTT. Translating it yields CASSTDRNQPQHF.

In its sample, this clonotype was seen many times. The V and J genes are TRBV6-5 and TRBJ1-4; TRBD1 matches at 7 bases. V gave up 7 bases and J gave up 7 bases; unmatched junction bases: 15. The CDR3 sequence is 16 residues long. Germline V lookup: CDR1 MNHEY, CDR2 SVGAGI. The CDR3 loop reads CASTPPPQGGSEKLFF. DNA for the CDR3: TGTGCCAGCACCCCCCCCCCGCAGGGGGGCAGTGAAAAACTGTTTTTT.

This clonotype occurred many times. V and J are TRBV19 and TRBJ2-4; perhaps TRBD1 as D (6 bases). Germline V gene data show CDR1 as LNHDA and CDR2 as SQIVND (reference sequence). With 4 bases removed from V and 0 bases from J, the gap between germline ends came to 13 bases. This CDR3 comprises 16 residues. Here the CDR3 DNA reads TGTGCCAGTAGTACCCGGACAGAACTAGCCAAAAACATTCAGTACTTC. As protein: CASSTRTELAKNIQYF.

This clonotype showed up just a few times. The gene calls are TRBV5-1 and TRBJ1-1, with D uncertain. The CDR3 loop spans 14 amino acids. Germline V lookup: CDR1 SGHRS, CDR2 YFSETQ. The V and J ends lost 0 bases and 4 bases respectively, with 10 bases between them. This CDR3 reads CASSLVAAGTEAFF. DNA of the CDR3: TGCGCCAGCAGCTTGGTGGCAGCTGGCACTGAAGCTTTCTTT.

This clonotype was seen repeatedly, ten times or more. The chain couples TRBV18 to TRBJ1-5; D may be TRBD1 (6 bases). The V gene's germline CDR1 is KGHSH and CDR2 LQKENI. The CDR3 runs 14 residues. V lost 5 bases and J 3 bases, leaving 11 bases between the germline ends. The CDR3 loop is CASSDWTDNQPQHF. The CDR3, as DNA: TGTGCCAGCTCAGATTGGACAGACAATCAGCCCCAGCATTTT.

In its sample, this clonotype was seen many times. The chain couples TRBV7-2 to TRBJ2-7; 10 nucleotides line up with TRBD1. Per germline, CDR1 SGHTA and CDR2 FQGNSA. The CDR3 has 18 amino acids. With 5 bases clipped from V and 4 bases from J, the junction kept 17 bases outside the gene matches. The CDR3 DNA is TGTGCCAGCAGCCCGGTACCCCCGCGACAGGGGGCAGGGTACGAGCAGTACTTC. Translating gives CASSPVPPRQGAGYEQYF.

This clonotype was seen many times. The gene calls are TRBV12-3 or TRBV12-4 and TRBJ2-3; 10 bases map to TRBD2. The CDR3 is made up of 16 amino acids. The V and J ends lost 6 bases and 4 bases, in that order; junction bases with no gene match: 10. CDR3 DNA sequence: TGTGCCAGCAGCCACGGGCTAGCGGGAGTCCCAGATACGCAGTATTTT. This encodes CASSHGLAGVPDTQYF.

Only a few counts were recorded for this clonotype. This chain links TRBV18 with TRBJ1-4, with D perhaps matching TRBD1 (5 bases). Germline CDR1 KGHSH, CDR2 LQKENI. CDR3 size: 15 residues. Trimming pared 0 bases from V and 7 bases from J, leaving 12 bases between. The DNA for the CDR3 is TGTGCCAGCTCACCACCGGGGCTGATTGGTGAAAAACTGTTTTTT. Translation gives CASSPPGLIGEKLFF.

This clonotype was seen many times. The gene calls are TRBV5-5 and TRBJ1-6; 7 bases map to TRBD1. There are 15 residues in the CDR3. V gave up 4 bases and J gave up 8 bases; unmatched junction bases: 9. Germline V gene lookup returns CDR1 SGHKS and CDR2 YYEKEE (reference sequence). CDR3 in DNA: TGTGCCAGCAGCCCAAGGACAGGATCGGATTCACCCCTCCACTTT. This gives the protein CASSPRTGSDSPLHF.

This clonotype is deemed medium-sized. CDR3 bases: TGTGCCAGCAGCTTAGTTAGCGGGAACACTGAAGCTTTCTTT. It translates to CASSLVSGNTEAFF. The chain joins TRBV7-9 to TRBJ1-1; D not certain. CDR1 and CDR2 (germline): SEHNR, FQNEAQ (reference sequence). CDR3 length: 14 amino acids. Trimming cost V 1 base and J 1 base, with 7 bases left between them.

This clonotype was observed at least ten times. This sequence joins TRBV12-3 or TRBV12-4 and TRBJ2-7, with a weak D call TRBD1 (5 bases). Trimming stripped 8 bases from V and 2 bases from J, with 16 bases between. The CDR3 length is 14 residues. This CDR3 is CASAGFQPTYEQYF. In DNA, the CDR3 is TGTGCCAGCGCAGGGTTTCAACCCACCTACGAGCAGTACTTC.

There are many counts of this clonotype. The rearrangement joins TRBV2 to TRBJ2-1; D gene unclear. The CDR3 is made up of 12 amino acids. V was shortened by 7 bases and J by 4 bases, with 8 bases between the two germline ends. The germline CDR1 and CDR2 sequences are SNHLY and FYNNEI. CDR3 sequence reads: CASKADYNEQFF. The CDR3 coding sequence is TGTGCCAGCAAGGCAGATTACAATGAGCAGTTCTTC.

The rearrangement joins TRBV20-1 to TRBJ2-7; D is tentatively TRBD1 or TRBD2 (5 bases each). V was shortened by 7 bases and J by 5 bases, with 21 bases between the two germline ends. From germline, CDR1 is DFQATT and CDR2 SNEGSKA (reference sequence). The CDR3 is 14 residues long. The CDR3 region is CSVQTGAGFHEQYF. CDR3 in DNA: TGCAGTGTCCAAACCGGGGCTGGGTTCCACGAGCAGTACTTC.

This clonotype appeared a few times. Because the CDR3's place on the DNA is in doubt, the DNA is left out and the CDR3 is given as listed by TCRdb. The rearrangement links TRBV6-6 to TRBJ2-1; TRBD2 reflects the table's D call only, with no check against the DNA. Looked up from germline, CDR1 is MNHNY and CDR2 is SVGAGI (reference sequence). The CDR3 comprises 14 residues, both ends counted. CDR3 region: CASSFGGGALGWFF.

This clonotype was counted at least ten times. The V and J genes are TRBV11-2 and TRBJ1-4; no clear D. The germline V gene encodes CDR1 SGHAT and CDR2 FQNNGV. The CDR3 has 11 amino acids. Trimming pared 5 bases from V and 11 bases from J, leaving 9 bases between. The CDR3 spells CASSLHGKLFF. The CDR3 DNA follows: TGTGCCAGCAGCCTTCATGGTAAACTGTTTTTT.

The V call is TRBV28, the J call TRBJ1-2; D might be TRBD1 (6 bases). Deletions cut 6 bases from V and 12 bases from J, with 20 bases between. Germline assignment: CDR1 MDHEN and CDR2 SYDVKM. This CDR3 has 13 amino acids. CDR3 protein: CASRDPGHSVDTF. The DNA for the CDR3 is TGTGCCAGCAGAGATCCGGGACATTCCGTCGACACCTTC.

This clonotype was counted ten times or more. This chain connects TRBV12-3 or TRBV12-4 to TRBJ2-7, with a tentative D call TRBD1 (5 bases). The CDR3 consists of 14 residues. Trimming left V 4 bases short and J 3 bases short, with 13 bases between. CDR3 residues: CASSSRQGHYEQYF. The DNA of the CDR3 is TGTGCCAGCAGTTCTCGGCAGGGCCACTACGAGCAGTACTTC.

The chain carries TRBV29-1 and TRBJ2-3; no clear D gene. In germline, CDR1 is SQVTM, CDR2 ANQGSEA. The CDR3 has 11 residues. With 2 bases removed from V and 8 bases from J, the gap between germline ends came to 8 bases. CDR3 in amino acids: CSVEKVSTQYF. The CDR3 DNA reads TGCAGCGTTGAAAAAGTTTCTACGCAGTATTTT.